The T cell receptor beta chain described here comes from a study of shared clonotypes between healthy human individuals (dated by TCRdb to between 2020 and 2021). In the study overall: The cohort included three men and two women between 18 and 49 years of age. To increase sequencing depth and limit assay-specific biases, different laboratories used diverse techniques to prepare libraries and sequence TCR repertoires. To estimate repertoire size and how much clonotype sharing occurs between individuals, the study deeply sequenced the blood TCR repertoires of 4 to 6 healthy adults. Between about 0.94 and 10 billion PBMCs per donor were obtained by leukapheresis. For each donor, three plates each were used for CD4 naive and CD4 memory, two plates were used for CD8 naive, and one plate was used for CD8 memory.

TCR CDR3 regions were amplified from genomic DNA by multiplex PCR using the deep immunoSEQ assay. For each cell subset, the extracted genomic DNA was distributed evenly across all wells of several immunoSEQ 96-well plates, and each plate served as one replicate. For sorted subsets, each replicate PCR was loaded with about 200 ng genomic DNA, equivalent to about 30,000 T cell genomes. Purified libraries were quantified with a Qubit 3.0 fluorometer, sized on a Bioanalyzer 2100, and re-quantified with the KAPA Library Quantification kit. Every immunoSEQ 96-well plate was sequenced on a dedicated single-read 150-cycle Illumina NextSeq 550 flow cell. On the authors' methods: The immunoSEQ output contained only junctional sequences without quality scores, so filtering could not match that applied to full-length reads. Sequences were annotated with PyIR, a Python wrapper for IgBLAST v1.9, and V/J genes and CDR3 were assigned using IMGT germline references. Reads were removed for weak V/J assignments (E-value above 1e-6), missing CDR3, stop codons, out-of-frame junctions, or ambiguous translated residues. V3J clonotypes were defined as sequences sharing the same inferred V gene, J gene, and CDR3 amino acid sequence. To compute the percentage overlap between repertoires, the number of shared unique clonotypes was divided by the size of the smaller repertoire. Repertoire richness was assessed with RTK rarefaction, the Chao1 estimator, and Recon v2.1 estimates of unobserved clonotypes. OLGA was used to compute generation probabilities for all TCRbeta clonotypes that the gDNA method yielded from a handful of donors. The immuneACCESS repertoire file appears here via TCRdb, limited to in-frame rearrangements. These files lack a portion of the clones; in checked studies, under half of the deficit traces to unresolved V genes, and the cause of the others is not known. V and J calls and clone size are given by that table; D and trimming were obtained from the DNA. A total of under 2,500,000 clones appear in this sample, almost 96% of them only once. The top ten hold around 0.13% of the sample.

The donors were healthy, HIV-negative adults with no recently reported acute infections or vaccinations. Only Caucasian adults living in Nashville, Tennessee, USA were represented among the donors. CD4+ T cells were enriched by magnetic negative selection, after which naive cells were positively selected on CD45RA and the negative fraction was taken as the memory subset. Blood was collected by leukapheresis, and PBMCs were isolated by Ficoll-Histopaque density gradient centrifugation and then cryopreserved in liquid nitrogen vapor phase. Analytical flow cytometry was used to check the purity and quantity of each magnetically sorted T cell population. Genomic DNA was isolated from every sorted fraction and measured by UV absorbance on a Nanodrop 2000c. Measured from the cysteine to the phenylalanine, the CDR3 is 19 residues long. Kept here is only the CDR3 DNA, which spans 57 bases and is read in frame from base 1. Per the germline V gene (reference sequence), GTSNPN is the CDR1 and SVGIG is the CDR2.

Points the paper makes about the study in general: Sampling was restricted to blood, and TCR repertoires in tissue are likely to differ from TCR repertoires in blood. Pairwise subsampling indicated that sequencing depth was expected to affect the degree of clonotype sharing among donors. Rarefaction of sorted-subset datasets indicated incomplete sequencing despite the large sequencing depth. The small number of donors limited the genetic and exposure-history diversity represented. Compared with non-shared clonotypes, clonotypes shared by all four sorted-subset donors had higher generation probabilities. Larger estimated clonotype richness was generally found for naive subsets than for memory subsets. Sharing across several donors was observed for roughly 5.4% of naive CD4, less than 4% of naive CD8, roughly 2.3% of memory CD4, and roughly 0.4% of memory CD8 clonotypes.

Turning to this clone: The clone's antigen remains unknown. Its ends do not fully match the called genes, so a read error is possible. The sample carries other DNA sequences with the same CDR3.

Specimen: naive CD4+ T cells sorted from blood. In light of the paper, this sample's cell subset or site label describes: CD45RA+ positively selected. The sequence was obtained from a man younger than 35 in good health. This chain is built from TRBV30 and TRBJ1-1, with TRBD1 as a weak D call on 6 bases. CDR3 sequence: CAWTRHSGGPVLLNTEAFF. The sequenced DNA: TGTGCCTGGACTCGGCATTCGGGGGGCCCTGTCCTACTGAACACTGAAGCCTTCTTT.